A single sample gave rise to the 30 T cell receptor beta chains below, sequenced in a study of T cells in Graves' hyperthyroidism and ophthalmopathy. The TCR beta CDR3 regions underwent amplification using RNA transcripts as the source. The HTBI primer set drove a first-round RT-PCR of the TCR CDR3. Each CDR3 protein is one row after TCRdb ran MiXCR on the multiplex PCR reads. The sample includes hundreds of thousands of distinct CDR3 sequences, roughly 46% of them seen just once. Specimen: peripheral blood or thyroid tissue (not recorded which). Receptor source: a woman under 30 with Graves' hyperthyroidism.

For this clonotype: A much larger clonotype is one base distant, so this may be a read error. The gene calls are TRBV2 and TRBJ1-4, with D tentatively TRBD1 (5 bases). Per the germline V gene, CDR1 is SNHLY and CDR2 is FYNNEI. The CDR3 spans 14 residues. CDR3 residues: CASSVRDLYEKLSF. CDR3 in DNA: TGTGCCAGCAGTGTAAGGGACCTGTATGAAAAACTGTCTTTT.

This clonotype was seen many times. The chain uses TRBV5-1 and TRBJ1-1; 7 bases are a match to TRBD1. Trimming took 0 bases from V and 4 from J; bases not matched to a gene: 3. Germline V gene sequence: CDR1 SGHRS, CDR2 YFSETQ. The CDR3 consists of 14 residues. CDR3 DNA: TGCGCCAGCAGCTTGGCAGGGGGTGGCACTGAAGCTTTCTTT. Protein: CASSLAGGGTEAFF. The full variable domain, its missing parts supplied by reference TRBV5-1 and TRBJ1-1, is KAGVTQTPRYLIKTRGQQVTLSCSPISGHRSVSWYQQTPGQGLQFLFEYFSETQRNKGNFPGRFSGRQFSNSRSEMNVSTLELGDSALYLCASSLAGGGTEAFFGQGTRLTVV.

This sequence joins TRBV20-1 and TRBJ2-5; TRBD1 agrees at 8 bases. The V and J ends lost 3 bases and 4 bases, in that order; junction bases with no gene match: 10. The germline gives CDR1 DFQATT, CDR2 SNEGSKA (reference sequence). The CDR3 covers 15 residues. In nucleotides, the CDR3 is TGCAGTGCTAGGGCGGCCAGGGGGCTTGGAGAGACCCAGTACTTC. It translates to CSARAARGLGETQYF.

The CDR3 sequence: CSAGPGGDEQYF. The CDR3 coding sequence is TGCAGTGCTGGGCCAGGGGGTGACGAGCAGTACTTC. V gene TRBV20-1 combines with J gene TRBJ2-7, with 7 bases identical to TRBD1. CDR1 is DFQATT and CDR2 is SNEGSKA in the germline V gene (reference sequence). The CDR3 runs 12 residues. V was clipped by 5 bases and J by 5 bases; unmatched bases: 6.

This chain joins TRBV19 and TRBJ1-5; the match to TRBD1 covers 8 bases. The CDR3 totals 16 residues. In germline, CDR1 is LNHDA, CDR2 SQIVND (reference sequence). Germline trimming cut 6 bases from V and 3 bases from J; bases unmatched to any gene: 10. CDR3 sequence reads: CASSPTGQGTNQPQHF. DNA for the CDR3: TGTGCCAGTAGCCCCACCGGACAGGGCACCAATCAGCCCCAGCATTTT.

This clonotype came up a few times. This chain uses TRBV20-1 with TRBJ1-2; 8 bases are shared with TRBD1. CDR1 and CDR2 from the germline V gene are DFQATT and SNEGSKA (reference sequence). The CDR3 is 12 residues long. V was clipped by 7 bases and J by 5 bases; unmatched bases: 6. The CDR3 DNA reads as TGCAGTGGGGAACGACAGGGGTATGGCTACACCTTC. Amino acid sequence: CSGERQGYGYTF.

The rearrangement joins TRBV20-1 to TRBJ1-1; D is uncertain. Germline V gene data show CDR1 as DFQATT and CDR2 as SNEGSKA (reference sequence). V was shortened by 6 bases and J by 4 bases, with 9 bases between the two germline ends. The CDR3 is 11 amino acids. CDR3 amino acids: CSANRGTEAFF. As DNA, the CDR3 is TGCAGTGCCAACAGAGGCACTGAAGCTTTCTTT.

Many counts were recorded for this clonotype. Here the CDR3 reads CASSFGPRNTEAFF. The CDR3 bases are TGTGCCAGCAGCTTCGGGCCGAGGAACACTGAAGCTTTCTTT. V gene TRBV7-9 combines with J gene TRBJ1-1, with D unclear. The CDR3 contains 14 residues. Germline loops: CDR1 SEHNR, CDR2 FQNEAQ (reference sequence). Trimming removed 3 bases at V and 1 base at J, with 9 bases between.

This clonotype was counted only a few times. The chain recombines TRBV20-1 with TRBJ1-1; D is unclear. V lost 3 bases and J lost 0, with 5 bases in between. Germline V CDR1 and CDR2: DFQATT, SNEGSKA (reference sequence). The CDR3 covers 12 residues. This chain's CDR3 is CSASWVNTEAFF. The CDR3 DNA is TGCAGTGCTAGCTGGGTGAACACTGAAGCTTTCTTT.

This clonotype was seen a few times. This chain joins TRBV7-8 and TRBJ1-2, with 12 nucleotides matching TRBD1. V shed 6 bases and J 7 bases; nucleotides not matched to a gene: 6. The CDR3 sequence is 14 residues long. CDR1 is SGHVS and CDR2 is FQNEAQ in the germline V gene. CDR3 protein: CASSTGTGGPGYTF. CDR3 nucleotides: TGTGCCAGCAGTACCGGGACAGGGGGCCCTGGCTACACCTTC.

This chain uses TRBV7-3 with TRBJ1-1; D unresolved. Germline values: CDR1 SGHTA, CDR2 FQGTGA. This CDR3 comprises 14 residues. V lost 6 bases, J lost 1 base, and 12 bases lay in between. The CDR3 nucleotides read TGTGCCAGCAGTCACGAGGCCCAGAACACTGAAGCTTTCTTT. This codes for CASSHEAQNTEAFF.

J is TRBJ1-2 and V is TRBV29-1; D not certain. The germline V gene encodes CDR1 SQVTM and CDR2 ANQGSEA. Between the trimmed V and J ends, which lost 8 bases and 2 bases, there was a span of 9 bases. CDR3 length: 11 residues. The CDR3 spells CSLALNYGYTF. The CDR3 DNA follows: TGCAGCTTGGCACTGAACTATGGCTACACCTTC.

The rearrangement joins TRBV7-2 to TRBJ2-7, with 10 bases identical to TRBD2. V shed 3 bases and J 1 base; nucleotides not matched to a gene: 9. The CDR3 has 17 residues. Germline V gene sequence: CDR1 SGHTA, CDR2 FQGNSA. This CDR3 reads CASSFTLLAGESYEQYF. The CDR3 region has the DNA TGTGCCAGCAGCTTTACCCTCCTAGCGGGAGAATCCTACGAGCAGTACTTC.

This clonotype was detected only a few times. The junction and the germline gene differ at one end; a read error may be behind it. The V gene is TRBV7-9, the J gene TRBJ1-1; D might be TRBD1 (6 bases). Germline V gene data show CDR1 as SEHNR and CDR2 as FQNEAQ (reference sequence). This CDR3 has 17 amino acids. The CDR3 DNA is TGCGCCAGCAGCCATCTCCTAAGGGGGGGCGAGAACACTGAAGCTTTCTTT. Protein product: CASSHLLRGGENTEAFF.

This clonotype showed up just a few times. CDR3 nucleotide sequence: TGTGCCAGCAGTTCGCAGGGATGGACTGAAGCTTTCTTT. Encoded protein: CASSSQGWTEAFF. V gene TRBV12-3 or TRBV12-4 combines with J gene TRBJ1-1; TRBD1 is a possible D gene (5 bases). V gave up 4 bases and J gave up 5 bases, with 11 bases separating them. The CDR3 is 13 residues long.

This clonotype has a handful of counts. The chain uses TRBV19 and TRBJ1-3; D gene ambiguous. The V end lost 6 bases, the J end lost 4 bases, and 10 bases lay between the germline ends. Looked up from germline, CDR1 is LNHDA and CDR2 is SQIVND (reference sequence). The CDR3 covers 13 residues. The CDR3 bases are TGTGCCAGTAGAGGCCCCCAAGGAAACACCATATATTTT. Amino acid sequence: CASRGPQGNTIYF.

In this sample, this clonotype turned up many times. The J gene is TRBJ2-5, the V gene TRBV24-1; unclear D gene. V was shortened by 1 base and J by 6 bases, with 5 bases between the two germline ends. The length of the CDR3 is 12 residues. Germline V gene lookup returns CDR1 KGHDR and CDR2 SFDVKD. The CDR3 nucleotides are TGTGCCACCAGTGATTTTGGGCAGACCCAGTACTTC. It yields the protein CATSDFGQTQYF.

There are many counts of this clonotype. The chain uses TRBV19 and TRBJ1-3; D gene uncertain. V was clipped by 0 bases and J by 0 bases, with 12 bases between them. Germline-derived CDR1 and CDR2 are LNHDA and SQIVND (reference sequence). The CDR3 spans 17 residues. The CDR3 reads CASSIDHLTSSGNTIYF. CDR3 in DNA: TGTGCCAGTAGTATAGATCATTTGACGAGCTCTGGAAACACCATATATTTT.

The chain employs TRBV29-1 and TRBJ1-6; D unresolved. V lost 8 bases and J lost 0, with 14 bases in between. The CDR3 sequence is 15 residues long. The germline V gene encodes CDR1 SQVTM and CDR2 ANQGSEA. CDR3 region: CSLERASSYNSPLHF. CDR3 bases: TGCAGCTTGGAACGTGCCAGCTCCTATAATTCACCCCTCCACTTT.

This clonotype was observed a few times. V gene TRBV20-1 combines with J gene TRBJ2-7, with 8 bases matching TRBD1. Germline V gives CDR1 DFQATT, CDR2 SNEGSKA (reference sequence). The length of the CDR3 is 15 residues. Trimming at V came to 0 bases and at J to 6 bases, leaving 10 bases not matched to a gene. As DNA, the CDR3 is TGCAGTGCTAGAGATACAGACAGGGGAGATCTCGAGCAGTACTTC. The encoded protein is CSARDTDRGDLEQYF.

In its sample, this clonotype was seen many times. The chain recombines TRBV29-1 with TRBJ1-1; D unclear. With 7 bases removed from V and 5 bases from J, the gap between germline ends came to 17 bases. There are 13 residues in the CDR3. Germline CDR1 SQVTM, CDR2 ANQGSEA. The CDR3 loop is CSGRRGLDTEAFF. CDR3 bases: TGCAGCGGACGTCGCGGGCTAGATACTGAAGCTTTCTTT.

The rearrangement uses TRBV9 and TRBJ2-2, with 7 bases matching TRBD2. Germline assignment: CDR1 SGDLS and CDR2 YYNGEE. The CDR3 loop spans 15 amino acids. Trimming took 4 bases from V and 4 from J; bases not matched to a gene: 7. The CDR3 nucleotides read TGTGCCAGCAGCCCCCAGCCTAGCGGCACCGGGGAGCTGTTTTTT. Its protein is CASSPQPSGTGELFF.

The CDR3: CATSRGPRDRGSAFF. CDR3 nucleotide sequence: TGTGCCACCAGCAGAGGACCCCGGGACAGGGGATCGGCTTTCTTT. This rearrangement joins TRBV15 to TRBJ1-1; 10 bases match TRBD1. The V and J ends lost 1 base and 11 bases, in that order; junction bases with no gene match: 10. This CDR3 has 15 amino acids. Germline V lookup: CDR1 LNHNV, CDR2 YYDKDF (reference sequence). Full variable domain (remainder filled in from reference TRBV15 and TRBJ1-1): DAMVIQNPRYQVTQFGKPVTLSCSQTLNHNVMYWYQQKSSQAPKLLFHYYDKDFNNEADTPDNFQSRRPNTSFCFLDIRSPGLGDTAMYLCATSRGPRDRGSAFFGQGTRLTVV.

Ten or more counts support this clonotype. The chain uses TRBV20-1 and TRBJ1-5; D unresolved. Per germline, CDR1 DFQATT and CDR2 SNEGSKA (reference sequence). Trimming took off 3 bases at V and 9 bases at J, with 15 bases between the two ends. This CDR3 contains 13 residues. CDR3 in DNA: TGCAGTGCTAGGGGCCGGCATTGGACGCCCCAGCATTTT. Its translation: CSARGRHWTPQHF.

A word on this clonotype: Mismatch with germline at one junction end may stem from a read error. CDR3 in DNA: TGCGCCAGCAGCTGGGGACAGGTTTTTGCCTACGAGCAGTGCTTC. Its protein is CASSWGQVFAYEQCF. The genes are TRBV5-1 and TRBJ2-7; TRBD1 matches at 8 bases. The length of the CDR3 is 15 residues. Looked up from germline, CDR1 is SGHRS and CDR2 is YFSETQ.

To note about this clonotype: This may stem from a read error, because a much larger clone lies one nucleotide away. The conserved phenylalanine or tryptophan is not found at the CDR3 terminus, so this likely reflects a read error. V and J are TRBV29-1 and TRBJ1-1; D not resolved. This CDR3 comprises 11 residues. Germline CDR1 and CDR2: SQVTM and ANQGSEA. The V gene lost 5 bases and the J gene lost 7 bases, with 11 bases spanning the gap. CDR3 in amino acids: CSVNRGLEAFL. The CDR3 coding sequence is TGCAGCGTTAATCGGGGTCTTGAAGCTTTCCTT.

The chain recombines TRBV29-1 with TRBJ2-5, with 11 bases matching TRBD1. From germline, CDR1 is SQVTM and CDR2 ANQGSEA. V was clipped by 7 bases and J by 11 bases; unmatched bases: 9. There are 12 residues in the CDR3. The CDR3 DNA sequence: TGCAGCGAACGGACAGGGGGCGATGAGCAGTACTTC. It specifies CSERTGGDEQYF.

The chain joins TRBV11-3 to TRBJ1-3, with D possibly being TRBD1 (6 bases). The germline V gene encodes CDR1 SGHNT and CDR2 YENEEA. CDR3 length: 13 amino acids. V lost 5 bases and J lost 8, with 13 bases in between. The CDR3 protein is CASSLGKGDTIYF. DNA of the CDR3: TGTGCCAGCAGCCTCGGGAAGGGGGACACCATATATTTT.

This clonotype was picked up many times. The gene calls are TRBV7-8 and TRBJ1-5; TRBD1 might be the D (5 bases). The CDR3 extends over 15 amino acids. With 1 base removed from V and 4 bases from J, the gap between germline ends came to 11 bases. CDR1 and CDR2 (germline): SGHVS, FQNEAQ. CDR3 nucleotides: TGTGCCAGCAGCTTAGTAATGAGGGGAAATCAGCCCCAGCATTTT. Encoded protein: CASSLVMRGNQPQHF. The full variable domain, completed using reference TRBV7-8 and TRBJ1-5, is GAGVSQSPRYKVAKRGQDVALRCDPISGHVSLFWYQQALGQGPEFLTYFQNEAQLDKSGLPSDRFFAERPEGSVSTLKIQRTQQEDSAVYLCASSLVMRGNQPQHFGDGTRLSIL.

Notes on this clonotype: Relative to the germline gene, one junction end is altered; a read error may explain this. The chain is built from TRBV10-3 and TRBJ2-7, with D unclear. The CDR3 spans 14 residues. Germline CDR1 ENHRY, CDR2 SYGVKD. As DNA, the CDR3 is TGTGCCAGCAGTGAATCACCTTTTGACGTCGAGCAGTACTTC. Translating gives CASSESPFDVEQYF.